The source of this T cell receptor beta chain is a study of blood T cells in healthy people across ages. Background on the study: With template switching, about one barcoded beta molecule was captured per two T cells. Notes on the study in general: Naive CD4+ cell counts and diversity both ran higher in long-lived than in aged donors. The donors' CMV status was not determined, possibly confounding changes in expanded clonotypes.

Through a sample-barcoded 5' primer and a J-beta primer mix, a second PCR was run for about 6 to 11 cycles. TCRdb itself ran the 5' RACE reads through MiXCR, one entry per CDR3 protein. This table has some 1.5 million distinct CDR3 sequences, under 30% appearing once. Sample donors were healthy Caucasian individuals that came from Russia, aged 6 to 90. As to this clonotype: Its target is not known. Likely a read error: the CDR3 ends without its conserved phenylalanine or tryptophan.

CDR3 length: 14 amino acids. Trimming at V came to 6 bases and at J to 3 bases, leaving 8 bases not matched to a gene. CDR1 is SGHKS, CDR2 YYEKEE, per germline (reference sequence). The TCR originated in a woman aged 25 to 45 in good health. Sequences were obtained from blood. The chain couples TRBV5-5 to TRBJ2-7; 8 bases align to TRBD1. The CDR3 bases are TGTGCCAGCACCACAGAGACAGGGGTCTACGAGCAGTACTTA. Its protein product is CASTTETGVYEQYL.